Listed here is a single T cell receptor beta chain. Its antigen is not known. It was second doses at about 4 or about 12 weeks that were pooled. Germline CDR1 SGHDT, CDR2 YYEEEE. The V gene lost 2 bases and the J gene lost 5 bases, with 11 bases spanning the gap. The CDR3 extends over 14 amino acids. The data were produced by immunoSEQ multiplex PCR, yet TCRdb's version contains in-frame clones alone and is incomplete. The sample yields 150,000 to 200,000 clones, about 90% seen once. The data derive from a study of T cell responses to AZD1222 COVID-19 vaccine. Findings and limits, study-wide: The donor group comprised mostly white British people and more females; the analysis possibly underestimated clonal diversity.

This sequence joins TRBV5-6 and TRBJ2-4, with D tentatively TRBD1 (5 bases). The sample here was peripheral blood, taken 28 days after the second AZD1222 dose. The sequence derives from an adult who received the AZD1222 COVID-19 vaccine. The CDR3 loop reads CASSFSGSQNIQYF. CDR3 DNA sequence: TGTGCCAGCAGCTTTTCAGGGTCCCAAAACATTCAGTACTTC.